Sequencing of this T cell receptor beta chain was carried out in a study of T cells in Graves' hyperthyroidism and ophthalmopathy. V was pared by 10 bases and J by 5 bases, with 4 bases of the junction left unmatched. There are 12 residues in the CDR3. The germline V gene encodes CDR1 SNHLY and CDR2 FYNNEI. Amplification targeted TCR beta CDR3 regions from RNA transcripts. The TCR CDR3 first-round RT-PCR relied on the HTBI primer set. TCRdb processed the multiplex PCR reads anew with MiXCR; each CDR3 protein has one entry. Seen here are 500,000 to 750,000 distinct CDR3 sequences, 13% to 15% observed once, and the top ten hold less than 9%. Regarding the study as a whole: Most expanded thyroid clonotypes above 0.001 also appeared in blood.

A Clinical Activity Score of at least 3, a NOSPECS grade of at least 4 and a duration under 3 months were recorded in the ophthalmopathy patients. This clonotype has ten or more counts. What it binds is unknown. The receptor's source is a woman younger than 30 with Graves' ophthalmopathy. The gene calls are TRBV2 and TRBJ2-5; 10 bases map to TRBD1. The sequenced sample was blood. The CDR3 here is CATGQGGETQYF. CDR3 nucleotides: TGTGCCACCGGACAGGGGGGGGAGACCCAGTACTTC.